These 14 T cell receptor beta chains share one sample of origin, sequenced in a study of blood T cells in healthy people across ages. A J-beta primer mix and a sample-barcoded 5' primer were used in a second PCR of about 7 to 12 cycles. TCRdb reprocessed the 5' RACE reads via MiXCR and lists one record per CDR3 protein. The sample yields 1.5 million to 2 million distinct CDR3 sequences, 49% seen once. The sequenced sample consisted of blood. The receptor source for this set is a middle-aged woman in good health.

The J gene is TRBJ1-1, the V gene TRBV7-3; 7 nucleotides match TRBD1. The CDR3 runs to 14 residues. V trimming: 5 bases; J trimming: 5 bases; junction bases outside the gene matches: 8. CDR1 and CDR2 from the germline V gene are SGHTA and FQGTGA. CDR3 DNA: TGTGCCAGCAGCAGACAGGGATTTGGGACTGAAGCTTTCTTT. Residues: CASSRQGFGTEAFF.

The chain carries TRBV4-1 and TRBJ1-4; no firm D call. The CDR3 length is 13 residues. Germline assignment: CDR1 MGHRA and CDR2 YSYEKL. V was shortened by 5 bases and J by 7 bases, with 11 bases between the two germline ends. CDR3 in DNA: TGCGCCAGCAGCTCTAGGTTCGGTGAAAAACTGTTTTTT. The encoded protein is CASSSRFGEKLFF.

The rearrangement uses TRBV7-9 and TRBJ2-4, with D maybe TRBD1 (5 bases). The J call is doubtful: the DNA matches TRBJ2-5 better. Germline CDR1 is SEHNR and CDR2 is FQNEAQ (reference sequence). The CDR3 loop spans 12 amino acids. The DNA for the CDR3 is TGTGCCAGCCGCTCAGGGTTAGAGACCCAGTACTTC. Its translation: CASRSGLETQYF.

In its sample, this clonotype was seen once. The chain recombines TRBV5-5 with TRBJ1-5; 11 nucleotides line up with TRBD1. This CDR3 region has 17 residues. V lost 6 bases to trimming and J lost 5 bases; unmatched junction nucleotides: 13. Per the germline V gene, CDR1 is SGHKS and CDR2 is YYEKEE (reference sequence). The CDR3, as DNA: TGTGCCAGCACCGTTACGGACAGGGGGCCAAGCTATCAGCCCCAGCATTTT. Translating it yields CASTVTDRGPSYQPQHF.

The chain uses TRBV7-9 and TRBJ2-7; TRBD1 matches 9 bases. Germline loops: CDR1 SEHNR, CDR2 FQNEAQ (reference sequence). This CDR3 contains 16 residues. V lost 5 bases and J lost 0; bases outside the gene matches: 8. The CDR3 nucleotides read TGTGCCAGCAGCCCAGCCGGGACAGGGAACTCCTACGAGCAGTACTTC. Translated: CASSPAGTGNSYEQYF.

This rearrangement joins TRBV24-1 to TRBJ2-5; D remains ambiguous. Germline V CDR1 and CDR2: KGHDR, SFDVKD. V was cut by 3 bases and J by 11 bases, with 21 bases left in between. This CDR3 has 15 residues. The DNA for the CDR3 is TGTGCCACCAGTGATGCCCAACGTACGAACAATGAGCAGTACTTC. Its translation: CATSDAQRTNNEQYF.

In its sample, this clonotype was seen a few times. The chain carries TRBV12-3 or TRBV12-4 and TRBJ1-4; perhaps TRBD1 as D (5 bases). This CDR3 spans 14 amino acids. Trimming removed 6 bases from V and 4 bases from J, with 12 bases in between. The CDR3 spells CASSPPGVNEKLFF. The CDR3 DNA is TGTGCCAGCAGCCCCCCGGGGGTTAATGAAAAACTGTTTTTT.

This chain links TRBV4-3 with TRBJ1-5; unclear D gene. CDR1 is LGHNA and CDR2 is YSLEER in the germline V gene. Deletions cut 0 bases from V and 6 bases from J, with 6 bases between. This CDR3 spans 13 amino acids. CDR3 in amino acids: CASSQEVGQPQHF. The CDR3 bases are TGCGCCAGCAGCCAAGAGGTTGGTCAGCCCCAGCATTTT.

The V gene is TRBV29-1, the J gene TRBJ1-2; perhaps TRBD1 as D (5 bases). The CDR3 consists of 15 residues. Germline lookup yields CDR1 SQVTM and CDR2 ANQGSEA. Trimming removed 4 bases at V and 4 bases at J, with 19 bases between. The CDR3 region is CSVVIGDRGTYGYTF. CDR3 nucleotides: TGCAGCGTTGTAATAGGGGACCGGGGTACCTATGGCTACACCTTC. Full variable domain (remainder filled in from reference TRBV29-1 and TRBJ1-2): SAVISQKPSRDICQRGTSLTIQCQVDSQVTMMFWYRQQPGQSLTLIATANQGSEATYESGFVIDKFPISRPNLTFSTLTVSNMSPEDSSIYLCSVVIGDRGTYGYTFGSGTRLTVV.

The chain couples TRBV29-1 to TRBJ2-7; possibly TRBD2 for D (6 bases). Per germline, CDR1 SQVTM and CDR2 ANQGSEA. The CDR3 spans 12 residues. The germline V and J ends were trimmed by 8 bases and 5 bases, with 16 bases remaining between them. CDR3 sequence (DNA): TGCAGCTGGGGGGAGTCGGTCCACGAGCAGTACTTC. The encoded protein is CSWGESVHEQYF.

The chain links TRBV28 to TRBJ2-1, with D possibly being TRBD1 (5 bases). This CDR3 is 14 amino acids long. Trimming removed 8 bases from V and 9 bases from J, with 20 bases in between. The germline CDR1 and CDR2 sequences are MDHEN and SYDVKM. The CDR3 nucleotides read TGTGCCAGCCCCCCGGCAGGGAAGGACGGTGAGCAGTTCTTC. It translates to CASPPAGKDGEQFF.

This sequence joins TRBV7-2 and TRBJ2-1; no definite D call. Looked up from germline, CDR1 is SGHTA and CDR2 is FQGNSA. The CDR3 totals 14 residues. Trimming removed 0 bases from V and 9 bases from J, with 12 bases in between. The CDR3 loop is CASSLAGVRSEQFF. In DNA, the CDR3 is TGTGCCAGCAGCTTAGCGGGTGTACGTAGTGAGCAGTTCTTC.

V usage is TRBV20-1 and J usage is TRBJ1-1, with 7 bases matching TRBD1. Trimming cost V 4 bases and J 2 bases; bases outside gene matches: 7. The CDR3 contains 14 residues. Germline V CDR1 and CDR2: DFQATT, SNEGSKA (reference sequence). The CDR3 spells CSAMKGQLNTEAFF. As DNA, the CDR3 is TGCAGTGCTATGAAGGGACAGTTAAACACTGAAGCTTTCTTT.

This clonotype appeared a few times. This sequence joins TRBV7-2 and TRBJ1-6; TRBD1 matches at 7 bases. J was trimmed by 7 bases and V by 0 bases; bases with no gene match: 12. CDR3 length: 18 residues. Per the germline V gene, CDR1 is SGHTA and CDR2 is FQGNSA. CDR3 in DNA: TGTGCCAGCAGCTTAGCGGCGTTGGTGACAGGGCTCAATTCACCCCTCCACTTT. It translates to CASSLAALVTGLNSPLHF.